One sample yielded the 19 T cell receptor beta chains listed below, sequenced in a study of blood T cell repertoires in COVID-19 (dated by TCRdb to about 2020). Libraries were built with the immunoSEQ multiplex PCR assay. Entries here come from immuneACCESS through TCRdb and include only in-frame sequences with V and J called. Some clones fail to appear in such tables; in the studies checked, an unresolved V gene covers under half of the shortfall, and the cause of the remainder is unknown. For this sample there are roughly 68,000 clones; about 85% appear just once. The top ten clonotypes cover approximately 3.6% of the sample. Sequencing was done on a sample of peripheral blood. These receptors all stem from a woman in her forties or fifties with COVID-19, enrolled during active disease.

The chain couples TRBV29-1 to TRBJ2-4; possible D gene TRBD1, 6 bases. The V gene's germline CDR1 is SQVTM and CDR2 ANQGSEA. The CDR3 sequence is 13 residues long. V was clipped by 5 bases and J by 2 bases, with 10 bases between them. The DNA for the CDR3 is TGCAGCGTTTCACAGGGCTCCAAAAACATTCAGTACTTC. This gives the protein CSVSQGSKNIQYF.

The V gene is TRBV28, the J gene TRBJ2-1, with D possibly TRBD2 on 6 matching bases. Germline CDR1 and CDR2: MDHEN and SYDVKM. The CDR3 runs to 15 residues. V lost 4 bases and J 2 bases, leaving 12 bases between the germline ends. In nucleotides, the CDR3 is TGTGCCAGCAGTTCCACTGGCGGGGCCTACAATGAGCAGTTCTTC. Amino acid sequence: CASSSTGGAYNEQFF. The full variable domain, in which reference TRBV28 and TRBJ2-1 provide the parts outside the CDR3, is DVKVTQSSRYLVKRTGEKVFLECVQDMDHENMFWYRQDPGLGLRLIYFSYDVKMKEKGDIPEGYSVSREKKERFSLILESASTNQTSMYLCASSSTGGAYNEQFFGPGTRLTVL.

This clone was seen repeatedly, ten times or more. The same CDR3 can be traced to other DNA sequences in this sample. V and J are TRBV9 and TRBJ2-1; TRBD2 agrees at 8 bases. This CDR3 is built from 14 residues. The germline CDR1 and CDR2 sequences are SGDLS and YYNGEE. Trimming at V came to 5 bases and at J to 5 bases, leaving 6 bases not matched to a gene. CDR3 DNA: TGTGCCAGCAGACGGGAGGGCCGGAACAATGAGCAGTTCTTC. Its protein is CASRREGRNNEQFF.

V usage is TRBV6-6 and J usage is TRBJ1-5; 7 nucleotides match TRBD1. The CDR3 totals 14 residues. Germline trimming cut 4 bases from V and 3 bases from J; bases unmatched to any gene: 3. Per the germline V gene, CDR1 is MNHNY and CDR2 is SVGAGI (reference sequence). CDR3 amino acids: CASSLGQLNQPQHF. The CDR3 DNA reads TGTGCCAGCAGTTTGGGACAGCTCAATCAGCCCCAGCATTTT.

The chain uses TRBV6-6 and TRBJ2-1; 8 bases fit TRBD2. CDR1 MNHNY and CDR2 SVGAGI come from the germline V gene (reference sequence). This CDR3 is 14 amino acids long. V lost 5 bases and J lost 7; bases outside the gene matches: 7. In DNA form, the CDR3 reads TGTGCCAGCAGTGCCGGGACTAGTCAGAATGAGCAGTTCTTC. Translation gives CASSAGTSQNEQFF.

Only one count was recorded for this clone. The chain employs TRBV4-1 and TRBJ1-4, with 8 bases aligning to TRBD1. V gave up 2 bases and J gave up 0 bases; unmatched junction bases: 14. Per the germline V gene, CDR1 is MGHRA and CDR2 is YSYEKL. The CDR3 runs to 20 residues. The CDR3 nucleotides read TGCGCCAGCAGCCAACAACCCGGGAGGCGACAGGGGTCAACTAATGAAAAACTGTTTTTT. This codes for CASSQQPGRRQGSTNEKLFF.

This clone was seen only once. The chain employs TRBV4-2 and TRBJ2-1; possible D gene TRBD2, 5 bases. Germline V gives CDR1 LGHNA, CDR2 YNFKEQ. CDR3 length: 16 amino acids. V lost 0 bases, J lost 0 bases, and 9 bases lay in between. CDR3 residues: CASSQDGRGSYNEQFF. In nucleotides, the CDR3 is TGTGCCAGCAGCCAAGATGGGAGAGGCTCCTACAATGAGCAGTTCTTC.

As regards this clone: One end of the junction is discordant with germline, which a read error may explain. The CDR3 region has the DNA TGTGCCAGCAGCCTAGCGGGAGTCCAGCTCTTC. Protein product: CASSLAGVQLF. The chain uses TRBV5-5 and TRBJ2-1, with TRBD2 matching 10 bases. The CDR3 is 11 residues long. Per the germline V gene, CDR1 is SGHKS and CDR2 is YYEKEE (reference sequence).

The chain couples TRBV9 to TRBJ1-1; TRBD1 is a possible D gene (5 bases). Germline V gene data show CDR1 as SGDLS and CDR2 as YYNGEE. CDR3 length: 14 residues. V was pared by 3 bases and J by 6 bases, with 15 bases between. The CDR3 is CASSATQGTPEAFF. CDR3 DNA sequence: TGTGCCAGCAGCGCAACCCAGGGAACACCTGAAGCTTTCTTT.

The genes are TRBV25-1 and TRBJ2-1; 7 nucleotides align to TRBD2. The trim removed 1 base at V and 7 bases at J, leaving 10 bases unmatched. The CDR3 totals 16 residues. Germline loops: CDR1 MGHDK, CDR2 SYGVNS. In nucleotides, the CDR3 is TGTGCCAGCAGTGAATTGCGACTAGCCGGGAGGAATGAGCAGTTCTTC. This gives the protein CASSELRLAGRNEQFF.

J is TRBJ2-6 and V is TRBV29-1, with a tentative D call TRBD1 (5 bases). Germline values: CDR1 SQVTM, CDR2 ANQGSEA. This CDR3 comprises 18 residues. Trimming removed 4 bases from V and 4 bases from J, with 23 bases in between. The CDR3 DNA follows: TGCAGCGTTGGAGAGGCCGGACATTCACCCATCGGGGCCAACGTCCTGACTTTC. It codes for CSVGEAGHSPIGANVLTF.

This rearrangement joins TRBV6-1 to TRBJ2-3, with a possible D match to TRBD2 (5 bases). Germline values: CDR1 MNHNS, CDR2 SASEGT. V was shortened by 0 bases and J by 0 bases, with 10 bases between the two germline ends. The CDR3 sequence is 16 residues long. CDR3 in amino acids: CASSEAPRGSTDTQYF. In DNA, the CDR3 is TGTGCCAGCAGTGAAGCGCCTAGAGGGAGCACAGATACGCAGTATTTT.

Only one count was recorded for this clone. The rearrangement joins TRBV13 to TRBJ2-5; 8 nucleotides align to TRBD2. V lost 4 bases and J lost 5; bases outside the gene matches: 15. CDR1 and CDR2 from the germline V gene are PRHDT and FYEKMQ (reference sequence). The CDR3 loop spans 17 amino acids. CDR3 sequence reads: CASSSPKEAGVGETQYF. In DNA form, the CDR3 reads TGTGCCAGCAGCTCCCCGAAAGAAGCGGGAGTTGGGGAGACCCAGTACTTC.

This clone was seen only once. The V call is TRBV5-1, the J call TRBJ1-6; D might be TRBD1 (6 bases). Between the trimmed V and J ends, which lost 4 bases and 4 bases, there was a span of 12 bases. Looked up from germline, CDR1 is SGHRS and CDR2 is YFSETQ. The CDR3 contains 15 residues. The CDR3 coding sequence is TGCGCCAGCAGCCCGGGAGGGGGTTATAATTCACCCCTCCACTTT. Its translation is CASSPGGGYNSPLHF.

This chain connects TRBV27 to TRBJ2-2, with D perhaps TRBD2 (6 bases). Germline CDR1 is MNHEY and CDR2 is SMNVEV (reference sequence). V shed 7 bases and J shed 0 bases, with 9 bases lying between them. This CDR3 is 14 amino acids long. The CDR3, as DNA: TGTGCCAGCAAGTGGGGGGCGAACACCGGGGAGCTGTTTTTT. Translated: CASKWGANTGELFF.

The chain recombines TRBV9 with TRBJ1-2; 8 nucleotides agree with TRBD1. This CDR3 has 14 residues. The ends lost 4 bases at V and 4 bases at J; junction bases unmatched: 6. The germline V gene encodes CDR1 SGDLS and CDR2 YYNGEE. Here the CDR3 reads CASSSGTGVYGYTF. CDR3 sequence (DNA): TGTGCCAGCAGCTCCGGGACAGGAGTCTATGGCTACACCTTC.

The rearrangement uses TRBV20-1 and TRBJ2-2; D is ambiguous. V was trimmed by 3 bases and J by 0 bases, leaving 17 bases between them. This CDR3 is built from 17 residues. The germline V gene encodes CDR1 DFQATT and CDR2 SNEGSKA (reference sequence). The CDR3 loop reads CSASSKNRPPNTGELFF. The CDR3 region has the DNA TGCAGTGCTAGTTCGAAGAACAGACCCCCGAACACCGGGGAGCTGTTTTTT.

The chain recombines TRBV7-9 with TRBJ2-2; no reliable D call. Trimming stripped 0 bases from V and 2 bases from J, with 7 bases between. Looked up from germline, CDR1 is SEHNR and CDR2 is FQNEAQ (reference sequence). The CDR3 runs to 15 residues. The CDR3 region has the DNA TGTGCCAGCAGCTTAGCCACCCTAAACACCGGGGAGCTGTTTTTT. Its translation is CASSLATLNTGELFF. Based on the CDR3 plus reference TRBV7-9 and TRBJ2-2, the full variable domain is DTGVSQNPRHKITKRGQNVTFRCDPISEHNRLYWYRQTLGQGPEFLTYFQNEAQLEKSRLLSDRFSAERPKGSFSTLEIQRTEQGDSAMYLCASSLATLNTGELFFGEGSRLTVL.

The V and J genes are TRBV30 and TRBJ2-7, with D hard to call. This CDR3 contains 13 residues. V was clipped by 4 bases and J by 3 bases, with 13 bases between them. From germline, CDR1 is GTSNPN and CDR2 SVGIG (reference sequence). The CDR3 coding sequence is TGTGCCTGGACCTCCAGCGTTCTCTACGAGCAGTACTTC. Translated: CAWTSSVLYEQYF.